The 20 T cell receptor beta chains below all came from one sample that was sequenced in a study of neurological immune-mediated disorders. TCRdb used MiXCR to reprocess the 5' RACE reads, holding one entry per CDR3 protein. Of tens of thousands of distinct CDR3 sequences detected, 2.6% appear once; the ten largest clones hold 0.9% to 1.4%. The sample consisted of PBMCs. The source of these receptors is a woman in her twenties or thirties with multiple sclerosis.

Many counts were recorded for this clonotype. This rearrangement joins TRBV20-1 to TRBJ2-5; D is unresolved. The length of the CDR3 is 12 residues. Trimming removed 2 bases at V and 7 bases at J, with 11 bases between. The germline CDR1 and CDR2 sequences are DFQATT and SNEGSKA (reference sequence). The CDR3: CSARSQPGTQYF. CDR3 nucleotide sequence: TGCAGTGCTAGATCACAACCGGGGACCCAGTACTTC.

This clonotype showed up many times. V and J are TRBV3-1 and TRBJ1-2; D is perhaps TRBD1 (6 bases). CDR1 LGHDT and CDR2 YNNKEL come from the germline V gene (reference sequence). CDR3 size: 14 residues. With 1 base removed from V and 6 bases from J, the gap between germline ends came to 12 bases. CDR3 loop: CASSQASGAHGYTF. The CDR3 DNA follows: TGTGCCAGCAGCCAAGCATCAGGGGCGCATGGCTACACCTTC.

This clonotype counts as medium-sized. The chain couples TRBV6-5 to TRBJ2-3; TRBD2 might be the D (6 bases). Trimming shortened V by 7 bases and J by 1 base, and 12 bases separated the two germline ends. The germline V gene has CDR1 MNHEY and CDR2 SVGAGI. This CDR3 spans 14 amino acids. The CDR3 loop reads CASTPGAGTDTQYF. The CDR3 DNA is TGTGCCAGCACACCGGGAGCGGGCACAGATACGCAGTATTTT.

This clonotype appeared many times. CDR3 sequence (DNA): TGTGCCAGCAGCCAAGAGACCTGGTCGAAGACCCAGTACTTC. Translation: CASSQETWSKTQYF. The chain couples TRBV14 to TRBJ2-5; D gene ambiguous. This CDR3 spans 14 amino acids. Germline V gene data show CDR1 as SGHDN and CDR2 as FVKESK. V was clipped by 0 bases and J by 6 bases, with 11 bases between them.

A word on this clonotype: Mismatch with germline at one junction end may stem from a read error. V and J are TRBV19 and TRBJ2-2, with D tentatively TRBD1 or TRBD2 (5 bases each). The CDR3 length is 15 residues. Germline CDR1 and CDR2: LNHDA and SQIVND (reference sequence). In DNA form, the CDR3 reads TGTGCCAGTAGCAGGGAGTCTGGGGTCACCAGGGAGCTGTTTTTT. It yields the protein CASSRESGVTRELFF.

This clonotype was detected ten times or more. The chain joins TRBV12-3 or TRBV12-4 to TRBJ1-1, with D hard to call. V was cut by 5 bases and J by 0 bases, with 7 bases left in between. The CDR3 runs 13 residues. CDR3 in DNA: TGTGCCAGCAGTCCCGTCTTGAACACTGAAGCTTTCTTT. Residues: CASSPVLNTEAFF.

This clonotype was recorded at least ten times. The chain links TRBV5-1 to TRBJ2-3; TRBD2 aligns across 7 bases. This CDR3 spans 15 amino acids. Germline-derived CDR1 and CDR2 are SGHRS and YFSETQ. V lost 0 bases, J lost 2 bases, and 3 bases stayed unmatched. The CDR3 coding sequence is TGCGCCAGCAGCTTGGATGCGGGAGTCACAGATACGCAGTATTTT. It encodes CASSLDAGVTDTQYF.

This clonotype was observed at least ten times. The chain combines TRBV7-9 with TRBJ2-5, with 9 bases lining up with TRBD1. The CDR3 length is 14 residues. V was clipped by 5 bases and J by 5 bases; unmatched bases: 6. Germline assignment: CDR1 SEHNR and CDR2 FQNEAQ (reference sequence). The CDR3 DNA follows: TGTGCCAGCAGCGTCACAGGGGGCCGGGAGACCCAGTACTTC. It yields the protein CASSVTGGRETQYF.

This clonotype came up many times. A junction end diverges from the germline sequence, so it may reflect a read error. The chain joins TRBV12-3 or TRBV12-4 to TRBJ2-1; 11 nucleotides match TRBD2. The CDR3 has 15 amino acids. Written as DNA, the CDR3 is TGTGCCAGCAGTCTAGCGGGAGGTTACTACAATGAGCAGTTCTTC. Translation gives CASSLAGGYYNEQFF.

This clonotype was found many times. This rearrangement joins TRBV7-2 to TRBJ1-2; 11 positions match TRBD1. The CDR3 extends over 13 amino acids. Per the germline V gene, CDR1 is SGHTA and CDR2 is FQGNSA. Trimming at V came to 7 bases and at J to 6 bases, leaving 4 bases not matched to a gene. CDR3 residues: CASTGQGANGYTF. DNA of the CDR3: TGTGCCAGCACCGGACAGGGGGCGAATGGCTACACCTTC.

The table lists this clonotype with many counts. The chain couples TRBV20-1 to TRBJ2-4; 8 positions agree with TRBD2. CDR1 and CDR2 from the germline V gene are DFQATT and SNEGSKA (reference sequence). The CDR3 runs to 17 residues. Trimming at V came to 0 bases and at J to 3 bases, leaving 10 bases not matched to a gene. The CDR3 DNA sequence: TGCAGTGCTAGAGATTTTAAGCGGGAGAATGTCAAAAACATTCAGTACTTC. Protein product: CSARDFKRENVKNIQYF.

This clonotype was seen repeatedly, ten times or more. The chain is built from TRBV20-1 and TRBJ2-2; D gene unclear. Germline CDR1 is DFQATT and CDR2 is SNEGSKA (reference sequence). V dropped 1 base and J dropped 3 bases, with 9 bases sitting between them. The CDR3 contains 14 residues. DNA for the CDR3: TGCAGTGCTAGAGTTAACAGCTACACCGGGGAGCTGTTTTTT. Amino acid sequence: CSARVNSYTGELFF.

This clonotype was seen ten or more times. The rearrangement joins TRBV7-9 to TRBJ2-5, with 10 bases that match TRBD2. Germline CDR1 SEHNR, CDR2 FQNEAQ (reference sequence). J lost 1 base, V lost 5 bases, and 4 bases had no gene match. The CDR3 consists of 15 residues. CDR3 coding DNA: TGTGCCAGCAGCGTCCGGACTAGCGGCCAAGAGACCCAGTACTTC. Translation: CASSVRTSGQETQYF.

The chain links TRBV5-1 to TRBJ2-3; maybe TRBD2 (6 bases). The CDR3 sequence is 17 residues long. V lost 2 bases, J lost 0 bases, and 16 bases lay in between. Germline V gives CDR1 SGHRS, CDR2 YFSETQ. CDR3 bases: TGCGCCAGCAGCTTTTACTTTAGCGGAACTAGCACAGATACGCAGTATTTT. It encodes CASSFYFSGTSTDTQYF.

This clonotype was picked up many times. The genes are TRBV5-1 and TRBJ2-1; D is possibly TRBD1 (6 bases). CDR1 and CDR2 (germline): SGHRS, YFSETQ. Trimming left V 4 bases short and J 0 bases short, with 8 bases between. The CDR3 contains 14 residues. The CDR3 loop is CASSVQGSYNEQFF. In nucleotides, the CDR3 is TGCGCCAGCAGCGTACAGGGCTCCTACAATGAGCAGTTCTTC.

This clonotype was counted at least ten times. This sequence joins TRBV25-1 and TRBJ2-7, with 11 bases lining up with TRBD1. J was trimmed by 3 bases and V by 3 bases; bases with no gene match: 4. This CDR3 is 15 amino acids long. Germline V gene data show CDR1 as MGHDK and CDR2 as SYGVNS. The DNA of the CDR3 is TGTGCCAGCAGTGACACCGGGACAGGGGGCTACGAGCAGTACTTC. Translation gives CASSDTGTGGYEQYF.

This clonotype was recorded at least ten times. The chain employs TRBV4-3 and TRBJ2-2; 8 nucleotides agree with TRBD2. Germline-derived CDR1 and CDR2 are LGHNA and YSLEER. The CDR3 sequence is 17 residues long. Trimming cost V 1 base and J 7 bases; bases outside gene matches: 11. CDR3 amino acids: CASSQGGSGSLIGELFF. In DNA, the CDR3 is TGCGCCAGCAGCCAAGGGGGAAGCGGGAGTTTGATCGGGGAGCTGTTTTTT.

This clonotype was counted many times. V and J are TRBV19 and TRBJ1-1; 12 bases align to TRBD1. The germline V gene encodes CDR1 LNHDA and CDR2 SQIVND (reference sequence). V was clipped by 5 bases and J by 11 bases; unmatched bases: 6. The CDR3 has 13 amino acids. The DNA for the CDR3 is TGTGCCAGTAGTGCATGGGACAGGGGGCACGCTTTCTTT. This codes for CASSAWDRGHAFF.

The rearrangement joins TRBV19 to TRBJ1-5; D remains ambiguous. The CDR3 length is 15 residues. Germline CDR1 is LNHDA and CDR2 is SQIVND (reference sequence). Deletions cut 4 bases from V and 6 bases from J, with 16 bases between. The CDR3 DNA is TGTGCCAGTAGTAACCACACCCCGCGGGGTCAGCCCCAGCATTTT. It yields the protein CASSNHTPRGQPQHF.

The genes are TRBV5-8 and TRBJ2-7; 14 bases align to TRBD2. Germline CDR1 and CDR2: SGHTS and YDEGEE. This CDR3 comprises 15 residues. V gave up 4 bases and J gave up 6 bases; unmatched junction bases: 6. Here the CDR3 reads CASSGGTSGRIEQYF. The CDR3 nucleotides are TGTGCCAGCAGCGGGGGGACTAGCGGGAGAATCGAGCAGTACTTC.